This T cell receptor (beta chain) was captured by sequencing in a study of T cell repertoires in cytomegalovirus infection. The CDR3 spans 15 residues. Germline CDR1 reads SGHRS; CDR2 reads YFSETQ. The V segment lost 4 bases and the J segment 1 base; nucleotides outside the gene matches: 5. From the reads, TCRdb called clonotypes with MiXCR, one entry per CDR3 protein. Among about 570,000 distinct CDR3 sequences listed, around 40% were seen once. The table lists this clonotype with a few counts. Antigen: not known. Overall study findings and caveats: CMV carriers having the relevant HLA were flagged by cumulative public TCR beta family frequency. The response measured ex vivo was dominated by TCR beta clonotypes (HLA-C-restricted and CMV-specific).

The receptor's source is a human donor in good health (CMV status not recorded). Some clones in this sample may be carry-over from other donors' samples. Material: cultured PBMCs, obtained from culture after CMV antigen stimulation. The chain is built from TRBV5-1 and TRBJ2-5; 9 bases fit TRBD1. CDR3 in DNA: TGCGCCAGCAGCGTACCACAGGGGGCCCAAGAGACCCAGTACTTC. Protein: CASSVPQGAQETQYF.